This entry is about one TCR beta chain. Its antigen remains unidentified. No per-base quality is available; no much larger clone lies one base away. Its CDR3 holds 15 amino acids, cysteine through phenylalanine. Just the 45-base CDR3 DNA is kept, in frame starting at base 1. V loses 4 bases of germline sequence and J loses 4 bases, and the interval between the two ends is 16 bases. CDR1 MNHNY and CDR2 SVGAGI are derived from the germline V gene (reference sequence). This entry is derived from a study of T cell changes during pregnancy in multiple sclerosis (dated by TCRdb to between 2017 and 2020). About the study as a whole: In women with multiple sclerosis, the researchers looked at how the T cell repertoire shifted as pregnancy progressed.

The library was prepared using the immunoSEQ multiplex PCR assay. TCRdb provides this immuneACCESS table in a form limited to in-frame rearrangements. Some clones are lacking; in checked studies, under half of them reflect an unresolved V gene, and why the rest are absent is not known. For this sample the table gives tens of thousands of clones, of which less than 95% were detected only once. Of the sample, 1.5% to 2% falls within the top ten clones. This TCR was sampled from a female donor in good health, enrolled as a control in a pregnancy study. The V and J segments used are TRBV6-6 and TRBJ2-5; TRBD2 is perhaps the D gene, given 6 matching bases. Sample: peripheral blood, taken in the first trimester of pregnancy. The bases read TGTGCCAGCAGTTTGGGGGGAGTACCTGGAGAGACCCAGTACTTC. Its product reads: CASSLGGVPGETQYF.